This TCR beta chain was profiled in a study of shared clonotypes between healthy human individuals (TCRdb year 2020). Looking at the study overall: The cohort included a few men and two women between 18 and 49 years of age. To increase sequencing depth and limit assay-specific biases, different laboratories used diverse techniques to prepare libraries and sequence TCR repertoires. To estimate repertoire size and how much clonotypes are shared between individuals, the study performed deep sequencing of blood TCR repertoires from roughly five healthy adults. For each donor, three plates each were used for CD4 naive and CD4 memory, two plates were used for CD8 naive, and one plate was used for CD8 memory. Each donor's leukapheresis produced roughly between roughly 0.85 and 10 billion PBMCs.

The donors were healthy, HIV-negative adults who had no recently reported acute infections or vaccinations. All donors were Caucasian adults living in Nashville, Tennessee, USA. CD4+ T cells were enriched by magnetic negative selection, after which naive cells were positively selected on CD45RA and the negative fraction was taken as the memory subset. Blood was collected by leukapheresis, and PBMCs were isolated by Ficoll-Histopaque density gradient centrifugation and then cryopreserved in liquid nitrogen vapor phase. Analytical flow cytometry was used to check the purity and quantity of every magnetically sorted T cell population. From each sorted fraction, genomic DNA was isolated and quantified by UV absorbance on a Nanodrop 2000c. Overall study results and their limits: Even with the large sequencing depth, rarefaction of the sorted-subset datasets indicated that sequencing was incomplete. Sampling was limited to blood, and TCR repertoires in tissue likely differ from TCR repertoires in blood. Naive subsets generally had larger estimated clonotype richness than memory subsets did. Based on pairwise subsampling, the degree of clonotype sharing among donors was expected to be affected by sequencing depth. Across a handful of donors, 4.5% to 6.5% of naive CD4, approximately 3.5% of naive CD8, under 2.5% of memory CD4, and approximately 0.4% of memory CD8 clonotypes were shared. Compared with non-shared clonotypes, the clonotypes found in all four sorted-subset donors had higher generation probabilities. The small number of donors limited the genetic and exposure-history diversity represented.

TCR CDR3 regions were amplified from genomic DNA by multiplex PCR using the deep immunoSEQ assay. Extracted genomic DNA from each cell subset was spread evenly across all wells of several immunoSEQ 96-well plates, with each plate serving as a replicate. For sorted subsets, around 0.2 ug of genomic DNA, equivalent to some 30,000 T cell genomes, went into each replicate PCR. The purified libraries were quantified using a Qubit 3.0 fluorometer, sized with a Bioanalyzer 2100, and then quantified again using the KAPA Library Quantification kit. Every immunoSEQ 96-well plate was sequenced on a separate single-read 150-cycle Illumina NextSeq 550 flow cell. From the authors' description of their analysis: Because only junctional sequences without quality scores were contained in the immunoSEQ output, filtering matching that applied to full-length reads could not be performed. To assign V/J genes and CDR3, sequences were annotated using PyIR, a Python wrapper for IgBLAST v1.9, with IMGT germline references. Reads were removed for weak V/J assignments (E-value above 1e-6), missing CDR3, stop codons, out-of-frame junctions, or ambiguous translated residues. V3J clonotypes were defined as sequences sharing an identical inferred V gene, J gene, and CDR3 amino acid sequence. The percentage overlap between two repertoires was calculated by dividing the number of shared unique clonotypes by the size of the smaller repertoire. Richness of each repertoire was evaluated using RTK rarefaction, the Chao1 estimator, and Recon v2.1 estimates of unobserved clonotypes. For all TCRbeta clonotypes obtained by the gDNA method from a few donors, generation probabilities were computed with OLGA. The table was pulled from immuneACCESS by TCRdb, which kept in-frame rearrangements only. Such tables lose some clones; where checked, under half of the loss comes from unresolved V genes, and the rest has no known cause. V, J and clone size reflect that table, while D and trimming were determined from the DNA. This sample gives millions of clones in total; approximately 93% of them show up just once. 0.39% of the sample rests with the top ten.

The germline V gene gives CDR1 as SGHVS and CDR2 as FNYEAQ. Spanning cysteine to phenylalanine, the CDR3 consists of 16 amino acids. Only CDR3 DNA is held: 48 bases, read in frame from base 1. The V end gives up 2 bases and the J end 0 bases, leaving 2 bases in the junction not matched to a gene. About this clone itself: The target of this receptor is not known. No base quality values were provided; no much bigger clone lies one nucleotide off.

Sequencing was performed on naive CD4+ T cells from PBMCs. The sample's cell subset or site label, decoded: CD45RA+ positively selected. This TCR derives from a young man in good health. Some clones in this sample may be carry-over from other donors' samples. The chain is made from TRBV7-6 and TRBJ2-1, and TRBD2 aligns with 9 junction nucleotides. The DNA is TGTGCCAGCAGCTTACGACTAGCGGACTCCTACAATGAGCAGTTCTTC. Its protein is CASSLRLADSYNEQFF.